The 14 T cell receptor beta chains in this list originate from one sample, sequenced in a study of spatial heterogeneity in lung cancer. Specified time point: sample taken at primary tumor resection. The study sequenced unsorted whole RNA from tumor, nontumor lung or frozen PBMC. TCRdb ran MiXCR on the 5' RACE reads and lists one entry per CDR3 protein. The sample shows over 75,000 distinct CDR3 sequences, approximately 20% of them seen only once. Specimen: PBMCs, collected at surgery. These receptors came from a male donor with early-stage non-small cell lung cancer.

This clonotype was seen a few times. The gene calls are TRBV7-6 and TRBJ2-7; D unclear. This CDR3 has 12 amino acids. V lost 1 base to trimming and J lost 6 bases, with 7 bases between them. Germline V lookup: CDR1 SGHVS, CDR2 FNYEAQ. As DNA, the CDR3 is TGTGCCAGCAGCTTAGACACTCGCGAGCAGTACTTC. This codes for CASSLDTREQYF.

A few counts support this clonotype. The chain uses TRBV11-3 and TRBJ2-1; D may be TRBD1 (5 bases). This CDR3 region has 15 residues. The germline gives CDR1 SGHNT, CDR2 YENEEA. V gave up 0 bases and J gave up 3 bases, with 9 bases separating them. CDR3 nucleotide sequence: TGTGCCAGCAGCTTAGAGGCAGGGATCTACAATGAGCAGTTCTTC. Protein product: CASSLEAGIYNEQFF.

This clonotype was detected a few times. The V and J genes are TRBV5-5 and TRBJ2-3, with D unresolved. The V and J ends lost 2 bases and 4 bases respectively, with 5 bases between them. Germline loops: CDR1 SGHKS, CDR2 YYEKEE (reference sequence). CDR3 length equals 12 residues. CDR3 nucleotide sequence: TGTGCCAGCAGCTTTGCTTCAGATACGCAGTATTTT. Translating gives CASSFASDTQYF.

This clonotype has only a few counts. The chain carries TRBV11-3 and TRBJ2-1, with 8 nucleotides matching TRBD1. The germline CDR1 and CDR2 sequences are SGHNT and YENEEA. The CDR3 length is 15 residues. V lost 1 base, J lost 2 bases, and 1 base stayed unmatched. CDR3: CASSLGGQAYNEQFF. The CDR3 region has the DNA TGTGCCAGCAGCTTAGGGGGACAGGCCTACAATGAGCAGTTCTTC.

The J gene is TRBJ1-1, the V gene TRBV3-1, with 9 bases fitting TRBD1. Germline CDR1 LGHDT, CDR2 YNNKEL (reference sequence). V was clipped by 4 bases and J by 5 bases; unmatched bases: 14. The CDR3 consists of 17 residues. DNA for the CDR3: TGTGCCAGCAGCCCCCGGACAGGGGACTACCTTCTGACTGAAGCTTTCTTT. As protein: CASSPRTGDYLLTEAFF.

The rearrangement joins TRBV10-2 to TRBJ1-1; D possibly corresponds to TRBD1 (6 bases). The CDR3 is made up of 14 amino acids. The V gene's germline CDR1 is WSHSY and CDR2 SAAADI. The V gene lost 6 bases and the J gene lost 0 bases, with 11 bases spanning the gap. The CDR3: CASRVDRLNTEAFF. The DNA of the CDR3 is TGCGCCAGCAGAGTTGACAGGCTGAACACTGAAGCTTTCTTT.

This clonotype appeared many times. The gene calls are TRBV7-2 and TRBJ2-6; TRBD1 aligns across 9 bases. This CDR3 is 19 amino acids long. J lost 0 bases, V lost 5 bases, and 11 bases had no gene match. The germline V gene encodes CDR1 SGHTA and CDR2 FQGNSA. The DNA of the CDR3 is TGTGCCAGCAGCCGGTCCCCCACAGGGGGCATCTCTGGGGCCAACGTCCTGACTTTC. Amino acids: CASSRSPTGGISGANVLTF.

This clonotype was picked up a small number of times. V usage is TRBV18 and J usage is TRBJ2-1, with D uncertain. Germline V lookup: CDR1 KGHSH, CDR2 LQKENI. With 0 bases removed from V and 5 bases from J, the gap between germline ends came to 14 bases. The CDR3 is 16 amino acids. CDR3 in DNA: TGTGCCAGCTCACCACCGCGAGGTTTTAGCAACAATGAGCAGTTCTTC. Its protein is CASSPPRGFSNNEQFF.

This clonotype occurred many times. The rearrangement joins TRBV28 to TRBJ1-4; possible D gene TRBD1, 5 bases. The germline CDR1 and CDR2 sequences are MDHEN and SYDVKM. This CDR3 has 14 residues. V lost 6 bases, J lost 8 bases, and 16 bases lay in between. The CDR3 DNA follows: TGTGCCAGCAGCCTAGCAGGGTTGAGGGAAAAACTGTTTTTT. Translating it yields CASSLAGLREKLFF.

The rearrangement links TRBV5-1 to TRBJ1-4, with 8 positions matching TRBD1. V lost 4 bases and J lost 3; bases outside the gene matches: 8. Germline CDR1 and CDR2: SGHRS and YFSETQ. This CDR3 is built from 16 residues. The CDR3 nucleotides read TGCGCCAGCAGCGCAGGACAGGGACCCCCTAATGAAAAACTGTTTTTT. Amino acid sequence: CASSAGQGPPNEKLFF. Using reference TRBV5-1 and TRBJ1-4 for the parts outside the CDR3, the full variable domain is KAGVTQTPRYLIKTRGQQVTLSCSPISGHRSVSWYQQTPGQGLQFLFEYFSETQRNKGNFPGRFSGRQFSNSRSEMNVSTLELGDSALYLCASSAGQGPPNEKLFFGSGTQLSVL.

The V call is TRBV19, the J call TRBJ2-3; 8 bases are a match to TRBD1. This CDR3 spans 13 amino acids. After removal of 3 bases from V and 13 bases from J, the junction contained 9 bases not matched to a gene. The germline gives CDR1 LNHDA, CDR2 SQIVND (reference sequence). The CDR3 DNA reads TGTGCCAGTAGTATCTCCGGACAGGGTACTAAGTATTTT. Translated: CASSISGQGTKYF.

Many counts were recorded for this clonotype. This chain joins TRBV7-2 and TRBJ1-1, with D possibly matching TRBD1 (6 bases). V lost 10 bases, J lost 0 bases, and 12 bases lay in between. From germline, CDR1 is SGHTA and CDR2 FQGNSA. This CDR3 has 13 amino acids. The CDR3 DNA is TGTGCCACGGGGGGCGGGATGAACACTGAAGCTTTCTTT. Its translation: CATGGGMNTEAFF.

The chain joins TRBV5-1 to TRBJ2-1; D gene uncertain. Germline values: CDR1 SGHRS, CDR2 YFSETQ. CDR3 length equals 15 residues. Trimming removed 0 bases at V and 5 bases at J, with 12 bases between. The DNA of the CDR3 is TGCGCCAGCAGCTTGGCCGTACGCGTCAACAATGAGCAGTTCTTC. This translates into CASSLAVRVNNEQFF.

This clonotype was counted a few times. The chain links TRBV19 to TRBJ2-5; 11 bases are a match to TRBD2. The V gene end was trimmed by 3 bases and the J gene end by 2 bases; junction bases not matched to a gene: 8. This CDR3 comprises 17 residues. In germline, CDR1 is LNHDA, CDR2 SQIVND (reference sequence). For the CDR3, the DNA is TGTGCCAGTAGTATTCTAGCGGGGGGCCAACATCAAGAGACCCAGTACTTC. Protein sequence: CASSILAGGQHQETQYF.